The clone carrying this T cell receptor beta chain was counted between two and nine times. CDR1 and CDR2 (germline): LGHNA, YSLEER. The CDR3 length is 13 residues. V shed 0 bases and J shed 9 bases, with 9 bases lying between them. From RNA transcripts, TCR beta CDR3 regions were amplified. The study used the HTBI primer set for a first-round RT-PCR of the TCR CDR3. TCRdb reprocessed the multiplex PCR reads via MiXCR and lists one record per CDR3 protein. The sample has hundreds of thousands of distinct CDR3 sequences; roughly a sixth are singletons. This entry is derived from a study of T cells in Graves' hyperthyroidism and ophthalmopathy.

The sample comprised blood. The V gene is TRBV4-3, the J gene TRBJ2-1; D gene uncertain. The TCR was taken from a woman aged 18-30 years with Graves' hyperthyroidism. CDR3 sequence (DNA): TGCGCCAGCAGCCAAGAGGGGTCTGGTGAGCAGTTCTTC. It is translated as CASSQEGSGEQFF.